These 23 T cell receptor beta chains originate from one sample sequenced in a study of T-cell reconstitution after alpha-beta-depleted transplantation in children. Researchers prepared the TCRbeta library using unique molecular identifiers, the study reports. TCRdb independently ran MiXCR on the PCR reads; one entry per CDR3 protein. The sample lists 140,000 to 150,000 distinct CDR3 sequences, roughly 8.8% occurring once. The material sequenced was PBMCs, mostly from graft donor cells, taken 180 days after TCRalphabeta/CD19-depleted stem cell transplant. Receptor source: a female patient between 2 and 10 years old who had a stem cell transplant for congenital amegakaryocytic thrombocytopenia, so the T cells may come from the graft donor.

This clonotype came up many times. The chain joins TRBV3-1 to TRBJ2-7, with D maybe TRBD2 (6 bases). The V end lost 1 base, the J end lost 3 bases, and 10 bases lay between the germline ends. From germline, CDR1 is LGHDT and CDR2 YNNKEL (reference sequence). This CDR3 comprises 14 residues. The CDR3: CASSQGPGVYEQYF. The CDR3, as DNA: TGTGCCAGCAGCCAAGGGCCGGGGGTCTACGAGCAGTACTTC.

The rearrangement links TRBV12-3 or TRBV12-4 to TRBJ2-5, with D uncertain. The CDR3 contains 15 residues. Trimming left V 6 bases short and J 1 base short, with 15 bases between. The CDR3 loop is CASSPGRKRQETQYF. CDR3 coding DNA: TGTGCCAGCAGCCCCGGTAGAAAGCGCCAAGAGACCCAGTACTTC.

The chain combines TRBV29-1 with TRBJ2-2; D call uncertain. This CDR3 contains 12 residues. From germline, CDR1 is SQVTM and CDR2 ANQGSEA. The ends were cut back, 4 bases at V and 1 base at J, with 4 bases in the middle. The CDR3 here is CSVGGNTGELFF. As DNA, the CDR3 is TGCAGCGTTGGGGGGAACACCGGGGAGCTGTTTTTT.

V is TRBV12-3 or TRBV12-4 and J is TRBJ1-5; possible D gene TRBD1, 5 bases. The CDR3 is 16 amino acids. With 6 bases removed from V and 0 bases from J, the gap between germline ends came to 15 bases. DNA for the CDR3: TGTGCCAGCAGGCCGACAGTTACTTATAGCAATCAGCCCCAGCATTTT. Translated: CASRPTVTYSNQPQHF.

This clonotype was seen more than once but under ten times. The chain couples TRBV14 to TRBJ2-5; weak D call: TRBD2 (6 bases). Trimming took off 4 bases at V and 5 bases at J, with 11 bases between the two ends. Germline V gene lookup returns CDR1 SGHDN and CDR2 FVKESK. The CDR3 runs 13 residues. In nucleotides, the CDR3 is TGTGCCAGCAGCCGTGTAGGAGGGGAGACCCAGTACTTC. Protein: CASSRVGGETQYF.

This clonotype was picked up many times. The chain joins TRBV7-2 to TRBJ2-5, with D possibly TRBD1 on 6 matching bases. V lost 1 base and J 3 bases, leaving 12 bases between the germline ends. CDR3 length equals 15 residues. Germline V gene sequence: CDR1 SGHTA, CDR2 FQGNSA. The CDR3 region is CASSLGAGAKETQYF. DNA for the CDR3: TGTGCCAGCAGCTTAGGGGCAGGGGCAAAAGAGACCCAGTACTTC.

This clonotype was detected only a few times. J is TRBJ2-3 and V is TRBV20-1; the D call may be TRBD1 or TRBD2 (6 bases each). The CDR3 spans 16 residues. The V gene lost 0 bases and the J gene lost 0 bases, with 13 bases spanning the gap. From germline, CDR1 is DFQATT and CDR2 SNEGSKA (reference sequence). The CDR3 is CSAREVAGGSTDTQYF. As DNA, the CDR3 is TGCAGTGCTAGAGAGGTGGCCGGGGGCAGCACAGATACGCAGTATTTT.

This clonotype was detected only a few times. This chain uses TRBV5-1 with TRBJ1-5; D remains unclear. Looked up from germline, CDR1 is SGHRS and CDR2 is YFSETQ. V was clipped by 7 bases and J by 0 bases, with 17 bases between them. The CDR3 extends over 16 amino acids. In nucleotides, the CDR3 is TGCGCCAGCCACAACCCGGGGTTTGTTAGCAATCAGCCCCAGCATTTT. Encoded protein: CASHNPGFVSNQPQHF.

V is TRBV5-5 and J is TRBJ2-7; tentatively, D is TRBD1 (5 bases). Germline assignment: CDR1 SGHKS and CDR2 YYEKEE (reference sequence). The V and J ends lost 6 bases and 0 bases respectively, with 10 bases between them. CDR3 length equals 13 residues. CDR3 loop: CASMGQASYEQYF. Written as DNA, the CDR3 is TGTGCCAGCATGGGGCAGGCCTCCTACGAGCAGTACTTC.

The table lists this clonotype with many counts. V usage is TRBV6-5 and J usage is TRBJ2-7, with D hard to call. Germline-derived CDR1 and CDR2 are MNHEY and SVGAGI. Trimming cost V 1 base and J 1 base, with 11 bases left between them. The CDR3 runs 15 residues. The CDR3 nucleotides are TGTGCCAGCAGTTACTGGTCAGCCTCGTCCTACGAGCAGTACTTC. Translated, it gives CASSYWSASSYEQYF.

This clonotype has a count of ten or more. The V gene is TRBV20-1, the J gene TRBJ2-1; D call uncertain. Germline-derived CDR1 and CDR2 are DFQATT and SNEGSKA (reference sequence). V lost 3 bases and J 4 bases, leaving 10 bases between the germline ends. The CDR3 runs to 13 residues. The CDR3 bases are TGCAGTGCTAGTCATGGGCCATACAATGAGCAGTTCTTC. Translation gives CSASHGPYNEQFF.

This clonotype was observed a few times. The chain couples TRBV10-3 to TRBJ2-7; D is tentatively TRBD1 or TRBD2 (5 bases each). CDR1 is ENHRY and CDR2 is SYGVKD in the germline V gene. CDR3 length equals 15 residues. V gave up 5 bases and J gave up 2 bases, with 16 bases separating them. Written as DNA, the CDR3 is TGTGCCATCAGTAACTCCGGGACGTTCGCCTACGAGCAGTACTTC. It encodes CAISNSGTFAYEQYF.

The sample holds many counts of this clonotype. The chain carries TRBV12-3 or TRBV12-4 and TRBJ2-7, with D uncertain. V shed 4 bases and J shed 2 bases, with 12 bases lying between them. The CDR3 runs 14 residues. CDR3 nucleotides: TGTGCCAGCAGTTCCGCACCTATCGCCTACGAGCAGTACTTC. Amino acids: CASSSAPIAYEQYF.

In its sample, this clonotype was seen many times. Here the CDR3 DNA reads TGTGCCAGCACGAGGGACAGGGGACACGAGCAGTACTTC. Protein: CASTRDRGHEQYF. The chain combines TRBV21-1 with TRBJ2-7; TRBD1, as called in the table, went unchecked against the DNA. TRBV21-1 is a pseudogene segment. The CDR3 runs 13 residues.

This rearrangement joins TRBV28 to TRBJ2-1; 11 bases fit TRBD2. Trimming took 5 bases from V and 0 from J; bases not matched to a gene: 0. The germline gives CDR1 MDHEN, CDR2 SYDVKM. The CDR3 sequence is 15 residues long. Here the CDR3 reads CASSTSGSSYNEQFF. Written as DNA, the CDR3 is TGTGCCAGCAGTACTAGCGGGAGCTCCTACAATGAGCAGTTCTTC. The full variable domain, its missing parts supplied by reference TRBV28 and TRBJ2-1, is DVKVTQSSRYLVKRTGEKVFLECVQDMDHENMFWYRQDPGLGLRLIYFSYDVKMKEKGDIPEGYSVSREKKERFSLILESASTNQTSMYLCASSTSGSSYNEQFFGPGTRLTVL.

This chain joins TRBV28 and TRBJ1-6; 7 bases agree with TRBD1. Germline V gene sequence: CDR1 MDHEN, CDR2 SYDVKM. The CDR3 loop spans 17 amino acids. The V segment lost 3 bases and the J segment 3 bases; nucleotides outside the gene matches: 8. The CDR3 DNA reads as TGTGCCAGCAGTTTGGGACAGCCTAACGTCTATAATTCACCCCTCCACTTT. Translating gives CASSLGQPNVYNSPLHF. Full variable domain (rest looked up from reference TRBV28 and TRBJ1-6): DVKVTQSSRYLVKRTGEKVFLECVQDMDHENMFWYRQDPGLGLRLIYFSYDVKMKEKGDIPEGYSVSREKKERFSLILESASTNQTSMYLCASSLGQPNVYNSPLHFGNGTRLTVT.

The rearrangement uses TRBV21-1 and TRBJ1-5. TRBV21-1 is given as a pseudogene. The CDR3 is made up of 16 amino acids. The CDR3 reads CSSSTRTWGGNQPQHF. The CDR3 nucleotides are TGTTCCAGCAGCACTAGGACCTGGGGAGGAAATCAGCCCCAGCATTTT.

This clonotype was counted between two and nine times. The rearrangement links TRBV3-1 to TRBJ2-3, with D hard to call. Germline CDR1 is LGHDT and CDR2 is YNNKEL (reference sequence). The length of the CDR3 is 13 residues. V was pared by 0 bases and J by 3 bases, with 4 bases between. Here the CDR3 reads CASSQDLTDTQYF. CDR3 coding DNA: TGTGCCAGCAGCCAAGATTTAACAGATACGCAGTATTTT.

This clonotype was recorded a few times. The chain uses TRBV28 and TRBJ2-5; no clear D. Germline V gives CDR1 MDHEN, CDR2 SYDVKM. V lost 3 bases and J lost 9, with 23 bases in between. The CDR3 consists of 16 residues. CDR3 in DNA: TGTGCCAGCAGTTTGCTTGGGAACCTGCGGCCACAGTCCCAGTACTTC. It specifies CASSLLGNLRPQSQYF. The full variable domain, its missing parts supplied by reference TRBV28 and TRBJ2-5, is DVKVTQSSRYLVKRTGEKVFLECVQDMDHENMFWYRQDPGLGLRLIYFSYDVKMKEKGDIPEGYSVSREKKERFSLILESASTNQTSMYLCASSLLGNLRPQSQYFGPGTRLLVL.

This clonotype was picked up a small number of times. The chain recombines TRBV5-1 with TRBJ2-3; 11 bases are a match to TRBD2. The trim removed 2 bases at V and 8 bases at J, leaving 7 bases unmatched. The length of the CDR3 is 15 residues. CDR1 and CDR2 from the germline V gene are SGHRS and YFSETQ. CDR3 protein: CASSFVSGGAGTQYF. For the CDR3, the DNA is TGCGCCAGCAGCTTTGTTAGCGGGGGGGCCGGTACGCAGTATTTT.

This clonotype appeared a few times. The chain employs TRBV6-5 and TRBJ1-4, with 8 bases fitting TRBD1. CDR3 length equals 13 residues. V shed 8 bases, J shed 4 bases, and the junction held 3 bases outside the gene matches. The germline CDR1 and CDR2 sequences are MNHEY and SVGAGI. DNA of the CDR3: TGTGCCAGCCTCGACAGGGGTAATGAAAAACTGTTTTTT. This gives the protein CASLDRGNEKLFF.

At least ten counts were recorded for this clonotype. V usage is TRBV7-9 and J usage is TRBJ2-3; TRBD2 agrees at 8 bases. The junction had 6 bases not matched to a gene; V was cut back by 4 bases and J by 6 bases. CDR1 is SEHNR and CDR2 is FQNEAQ in the germline V gene (reference sequence). The length of the CDR3 is 14 residues. CDR3 sequence (DNA): TGTGCCAGCAGCTACGGACTAGCCCGTGATACGCAGTATTTT. Translated, it gives CASSYGLARDTQYF.

The V gene is TRBV28, the J gene TRBJ2-3; unclear D gene. The V gene lost 7 bases and the J gene lost 2 bases, with 19 bases spanning the gap. This CDR3 is built from 16 residues. Germline CDR1 MDHEN, CDR2 SYDVKM. DNA of the CDR3: TGTGCCAGCACTAGTCCCACCCGCGGTCCCACAGATACGCAGTATTTT. Residues: CASTSPTRGPTDTQYF. The entire variable domain, with the rest obtained from reference TRBV28 and TRBJ2-3, is as follows: DVKVTQSSRYLVKRTGEKVFLECVQDMDHENMFWYRQDPGLGLRLIYFSYDVKMKEKGDIPEGYSVSREKKERFSLILESASTNQTSMYLCASTSPTRGPTDTQYFGPGTRLTVL.